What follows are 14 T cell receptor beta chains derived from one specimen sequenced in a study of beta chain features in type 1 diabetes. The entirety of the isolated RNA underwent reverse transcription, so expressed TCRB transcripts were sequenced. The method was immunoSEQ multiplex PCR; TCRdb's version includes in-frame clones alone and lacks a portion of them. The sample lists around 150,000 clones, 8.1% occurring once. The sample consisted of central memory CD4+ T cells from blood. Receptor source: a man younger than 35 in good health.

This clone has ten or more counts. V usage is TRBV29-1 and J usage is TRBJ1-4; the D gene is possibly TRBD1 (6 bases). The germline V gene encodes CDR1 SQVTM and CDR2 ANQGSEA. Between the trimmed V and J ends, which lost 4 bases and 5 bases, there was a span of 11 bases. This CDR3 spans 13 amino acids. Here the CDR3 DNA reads TGCAGCGTTGGGACAGCTGCAAATGAAAAACTGTTTTTT. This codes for CSVGTAANEKLFF.

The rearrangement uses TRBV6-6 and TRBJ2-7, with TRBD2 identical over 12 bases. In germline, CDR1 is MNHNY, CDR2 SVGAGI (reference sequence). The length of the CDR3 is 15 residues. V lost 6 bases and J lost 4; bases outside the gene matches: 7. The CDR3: CASRQTSGRGYEQYF. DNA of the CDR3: TGTGCCAGCAGGCAGACTAGCGGGAGAGGATACGAGCAGTACTTC.

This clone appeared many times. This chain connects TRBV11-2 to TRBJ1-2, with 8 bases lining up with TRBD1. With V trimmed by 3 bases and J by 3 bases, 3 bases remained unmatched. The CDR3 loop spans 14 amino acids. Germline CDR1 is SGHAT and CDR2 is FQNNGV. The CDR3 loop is CASSFQGADYGYTF. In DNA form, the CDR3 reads TGTGCCAGCAGCTTCCAGGGGGCCGACTATGGCTACACCTTC.

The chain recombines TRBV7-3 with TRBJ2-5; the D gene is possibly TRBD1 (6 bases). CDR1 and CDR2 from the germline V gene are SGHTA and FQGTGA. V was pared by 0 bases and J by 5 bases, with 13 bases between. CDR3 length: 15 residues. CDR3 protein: CASSLTVGAGETQYF. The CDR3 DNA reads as TGTGCCAGCAGCTTAACGGTGGGGGCCGGGGAGACCCAGTACTTC.

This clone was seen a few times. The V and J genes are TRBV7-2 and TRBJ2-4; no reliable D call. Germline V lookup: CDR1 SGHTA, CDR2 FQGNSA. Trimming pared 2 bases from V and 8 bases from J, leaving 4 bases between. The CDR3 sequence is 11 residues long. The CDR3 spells CASSLYDIQYF. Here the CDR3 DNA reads TGTGCCAGCAGCTTATATGACATTCAGTACTTC.

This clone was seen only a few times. CDR3 sequence reads: CASSLLGTGASGANVLTF. CDR3 nucleotides: TGTGCCAGCAGCTTACTGGGGACAGGGGCCTCTGGGGCCAACGTCCTGACTTTC. The chain recombines TRBV11-2 with TRBJ2-6, with TRBD1 matching 10 bases. The CDR3 spans 18 residues. V lost 2 bases to trimming and J lost 0 bases; unmatched junction nucleotides: 4. The V gene's germline CDR1 is SGHAT and CDR2 FQNNGV.

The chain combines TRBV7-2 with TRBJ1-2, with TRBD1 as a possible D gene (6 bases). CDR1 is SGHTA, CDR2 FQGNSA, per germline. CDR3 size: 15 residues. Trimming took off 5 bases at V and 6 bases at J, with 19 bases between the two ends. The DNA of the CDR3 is TGTGCCAGCAGCCCGGGGGGAACAGGGTCTAATGGCTACACCTTC. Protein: CASSPGGTGSNGYTF.

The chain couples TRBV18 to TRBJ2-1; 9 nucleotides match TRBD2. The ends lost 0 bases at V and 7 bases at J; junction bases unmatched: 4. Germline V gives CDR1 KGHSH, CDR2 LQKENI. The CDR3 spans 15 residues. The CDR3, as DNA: TGTGCCAGCTCACCACCAGCGGGGGGATTTAATGAGCAGTTCTTC. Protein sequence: CASSPPAGGFNEQFF.

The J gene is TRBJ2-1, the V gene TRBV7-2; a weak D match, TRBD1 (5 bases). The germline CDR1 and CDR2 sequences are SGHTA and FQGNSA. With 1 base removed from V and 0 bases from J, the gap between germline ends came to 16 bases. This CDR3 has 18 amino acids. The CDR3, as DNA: TGTGCCAGCAGCTTAGGGGGCGGTAGGATAAGCTCCTACAATGAGCAGTTCTTC. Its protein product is CASSLGGGRISSYNEQFF.

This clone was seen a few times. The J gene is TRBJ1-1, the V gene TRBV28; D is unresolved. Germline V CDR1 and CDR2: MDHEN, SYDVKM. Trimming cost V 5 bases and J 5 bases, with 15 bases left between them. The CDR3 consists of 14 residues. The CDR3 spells CASSLPLGRTEAFF. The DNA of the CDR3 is TGTGCCAGCAGTCTCCCACTGGGGAGGACTGAAGCTTTCTTT.

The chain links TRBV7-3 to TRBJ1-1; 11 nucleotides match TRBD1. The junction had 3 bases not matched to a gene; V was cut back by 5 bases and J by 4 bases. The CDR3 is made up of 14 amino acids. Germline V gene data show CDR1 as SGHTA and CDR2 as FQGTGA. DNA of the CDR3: TGTGCCAGCAGCCGGACAGGGGGCCTCACTGAAGCTTTCTTT. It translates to CASSRTGGLTEAFF.

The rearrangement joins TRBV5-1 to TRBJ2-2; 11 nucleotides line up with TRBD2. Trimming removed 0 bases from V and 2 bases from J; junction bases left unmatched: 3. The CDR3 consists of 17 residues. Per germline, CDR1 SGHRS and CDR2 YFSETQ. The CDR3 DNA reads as TGCGCCAGCAGCTTGGGTACTAGCGGGAGAAACACCGGGGAGCTGTTTTTT. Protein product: CASSLGTSGRNTGELFF.

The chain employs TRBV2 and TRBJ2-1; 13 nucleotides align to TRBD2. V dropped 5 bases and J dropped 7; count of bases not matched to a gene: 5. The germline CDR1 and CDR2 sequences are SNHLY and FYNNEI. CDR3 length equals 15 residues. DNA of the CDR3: TGTGCCAGCAGTAAACTAGCGGGAGGGGGGAATGAGCAGTTCTTC. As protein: CASSKLAGGGNEQFF.

The CDR3, as DNA: TGTGCCAGCAGCGTAGGGGCAGGCAGTCAGACCCAGTACTTC. Translation gives CASSVGAGSQTQYF. The chain uses TRBV9 and TRBJ2-5, with unresolved D. CDR1 and CDR2 from the germline V gene are SGDLS and YYNGEE. The CDR3 length is 14 residues. With 0 bases removed from V and 6 bases from J, the gap between germline ends came to 12 bases.